This T cell receptor beta chain appears in the sequencing data of a study of blood T cell repertoires in COVID-19. For the study at large: Sources were T cells, B-cell-depleted T cells, or PBMCs; the material itself was cDNA or gDNA.

Repertoires were generated with immunoSEQ multiplex PCR, while TCRdb's copy carries only in-frame clones and drops some. The repertoire holds 140,000 or so clones, with around 84% as singletons. Trimming pared 4 bases from V and 7 bases from J, leaving 23 bases between. The germline V gene has CDR1 SGHDT and CDR2 YYEEEE. This CDR3 spans 16 amino acids. The Seattle patients joined while their infection was active and were tracked longitudinally afterward. Sequenced input: peripheral blood. This clonotype originated in a man aged 25 to 40 with COVID-19, enrolled during active disease. The V call is TRBV5-6, the J call TRBJ2-5, with D perhaps matching TRBD1 (5 bases). This CDR3 reads CASSPGVGTGIWTQYF. The CDR3 nucleotides read TGTGCCAGCAGCCCTGGAGTGGGTACAGGTATCTGGACCCAGTACTTC.